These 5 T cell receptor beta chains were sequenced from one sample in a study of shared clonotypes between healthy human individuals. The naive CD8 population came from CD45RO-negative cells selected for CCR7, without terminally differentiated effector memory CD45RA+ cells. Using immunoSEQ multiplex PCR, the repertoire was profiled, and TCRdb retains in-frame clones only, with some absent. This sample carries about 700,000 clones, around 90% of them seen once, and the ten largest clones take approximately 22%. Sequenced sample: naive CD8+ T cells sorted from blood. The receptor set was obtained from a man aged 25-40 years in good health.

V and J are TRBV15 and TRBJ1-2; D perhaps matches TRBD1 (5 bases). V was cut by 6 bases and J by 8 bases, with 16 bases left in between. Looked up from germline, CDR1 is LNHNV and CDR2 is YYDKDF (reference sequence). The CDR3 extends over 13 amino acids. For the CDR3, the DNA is TGTGCCACCAGTACCCAGGGATTCCCCGGCTACACCTTC. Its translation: CATSTQGFPGYTF.

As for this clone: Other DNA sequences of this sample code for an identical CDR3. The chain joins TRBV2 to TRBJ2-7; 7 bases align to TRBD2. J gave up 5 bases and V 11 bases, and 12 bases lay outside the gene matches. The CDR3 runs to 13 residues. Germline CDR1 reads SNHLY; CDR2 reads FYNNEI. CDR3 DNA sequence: TGTGCCTGGGGGGGTCGTAGCATTGACGAGCAGTACTTC. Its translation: CAWGGRSIDEQYF.

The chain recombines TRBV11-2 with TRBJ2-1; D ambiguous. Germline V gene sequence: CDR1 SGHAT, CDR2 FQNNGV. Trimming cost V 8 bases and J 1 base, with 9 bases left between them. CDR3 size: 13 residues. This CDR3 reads CASSTQSYNEQFF. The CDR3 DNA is TGTGCCAGCTCTACTCAGTCCTACAATGAGCAGTTCTTC. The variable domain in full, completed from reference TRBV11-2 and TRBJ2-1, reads EAGVAQSPRYKIIEKRQSVAFWCNPISGHATLYWYQQILGQGPKLLIQFQNNGVVDDSQLPKDRFSAERLKGVDSTLKIQPAKLEDSAVYLCASSTQSYNEQFFGPGTRLTVL.

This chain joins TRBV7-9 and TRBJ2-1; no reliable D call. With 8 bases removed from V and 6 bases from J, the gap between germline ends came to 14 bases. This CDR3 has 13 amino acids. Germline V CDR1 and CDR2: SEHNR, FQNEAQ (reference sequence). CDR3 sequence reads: CASRPSEFNEQFF. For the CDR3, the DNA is TGTGCCAGCCGACCGAGCGAGTTCAATGAGCAGTTCTTC. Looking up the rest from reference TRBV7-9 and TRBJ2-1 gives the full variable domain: DTGVSQNPRHKITKRGQNVTFRCDPISEHNRLYWYRQTLGQGPEFLTYFQNEAQLEKSRLLSDRFSAERPKGSFSTLEIQRTEQGDSAMYLCASRPSEFNEQFFGPGTRLTVL.

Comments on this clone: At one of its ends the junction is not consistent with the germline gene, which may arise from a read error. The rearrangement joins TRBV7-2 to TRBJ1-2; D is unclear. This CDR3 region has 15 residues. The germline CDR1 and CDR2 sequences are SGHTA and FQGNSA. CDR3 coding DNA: TGTGCCAGCAGCGTGTACAACAGAGACGGAAAGACCTATGGCTTC. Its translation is CASSVYNRDGKTYGF.